The next 7 T cell receptor beta chains were all read from a single sample in a study of cytotoxic CD8 clonotypes in ibrutinib-treated CLL. Measured with immunoSEQ multiplex PCR; TCRdb has only the in-frame clones, and not every one. The table has tens of thousands of clones, approximately 60% seen once. The specimen was PBMCs, collected after 24 months of ibrutinib treatment. Every receptor here comes from a human donor with chronic lymphocytic leukemia.

This rearrangement joins TRBV18 to TRBJ1-3, with D hard to call. The CDR3 is made up of 14 amino acids. Between the trimmed V and J ends, which lost 8 bases and 2 bases, there was a span of 13 bases. Germline values: CDR1 KGHSH, CDR2 LQKENI. CDR3 protein: CASPGPTAGNTIYF. The CDR3 DNA follows: TGTGCCAGCCCCGGACCGACGGCTGGAAACACCATATATTTT. The full variable domain, completed using reference TRBV18 and TRBJ1-3, is NAGVMQNPRHLVRRRGQEARLRCSPMKGHSHVYWYRQLPEEGLKFMVYLQKENIIDESGMPKERFSAEFPKEGPSILRIQQVVRGDSAAYFCASPGPTAGNTIYFGEGSWLTVV.

Written as DNA, the CDR3 is TGTGCCAGCACCCGGGCAGACTCTGGAAACACCATATATTTT. Its translation: CASTRADSGNTIYF. The chain joins TRBV9 to TRBJ1-3; D gene ambiguous. CDR3 length equals 14 residues. Germline V gene lookup returns CDR1 SGDLS and CDR2 YYNGEE. V shed 6 bases and J shed 0 bases, with 10 bases lying between them. Complete variable domain (other parts from reference TRBV9 and TRBJ1-3): DSGVTQTPKHLITATGQRVTLRCSPRSGDLSVYWYQQSLDQGLQFLIQYYNGEERAKGNILERFSAQQFPDLHSELNLSSLELGDSALYFCASTRADSGNTIYFGEGSWLTVV.

This chain joins TRBV16 and TRBJ1-3; no reliable D call. Trimming cost V 4 bases and J 4 bases, with 14 bases left between them. The CDR3 contains 15 residues. The V gene's germline CDR1 is KGHSY and CDR2 FQNENV. CDR3 DNA: TGTGCCAGCAGCCCAACGGAGACTCTGGGAAACACCATATATTTT. Its translation is CASSPTETLGNTIYF.

The rearrangement links TRBV14 to TRBJ1-4, with TRBD1 identical over 8 bases. The CDR3 extends over 15 amino acids. V dropped 1 base and J dropped 4; count of bases not matched to a gene: 2. Germline V CDR1 and CDR2: SGHDN, FVKESK. The CDR3 region has the DNA TGTGCCAGCAGCCAAGGCGGACAGGGTAATGAAAAACTGTTTTTT. Translated, it gives CASSQGGQGNEKLFF.

This clone showed up just a few times. Mismatch with germline at one junction end may stem from a read error. This rearrangement joins TRBV15 to TRBJ2-3; tentative D call: TRBD1 (5 bases). Germline V gene lookup returns CDR1 LNHNV and CDR2 YYDKDF (reference sequence). This CDR3 is 13 amino acids long. The CDR3 loop reads CATREPPTGTQYF. The CDR3 nucleotides read TGTGCCACCAGGGAGCCCCCCACAGGTACGCAGTATTTT.

The V and J genes are TRBV15 and TRBJ1-4; maybe TRBD1 (5 bases). Germline V gene data show CDR1 as LNHNV and CDR2 as YYDKDF (reference sequence). The CDR3 loop spans 16 amino acids. The V end was cut by 0 bases, the J end by 0 bases, with 8 bases between. Written as DNA, the CDR3 is TGTGCCACCAGCAGAGATGTGGGGGCAACTAATGAAAAACTGTTTTTT. This encodes CATSRDVGATNEKLFF.

The chain carries TRBV5-1 and TRBJ2-1; 10 nucleotides match TRBD2. Trimming at V came to 0 bases and at J to 0 bases, leaving 9 bases not matched to a gene. The CDR3 extends over 19 amino acids. The germline V gene has CDR1 SGHRS and CDR2 YFSETQ. CDR3 amino acids: CASSLAVSGGASSYNEQFF. In nucleotides, the CDR3 is TGCGCCAGCAGCTTGGCCGTAAGCGGGGGGGCGAGCTCCTACAATGAGCAGTTCTTC. Drawing the rest from reference TRBV5-1 and TRBJ2-1, the complete variable domain is KAGVTQTPRYLIKTRGQQVTLSCSPISGHRSVSWYQQTPGQGLQFLFEYFSETQRNKGNFPGRFSGRQFSNSRSEMNVSTLELGDSALYLCASSLAVSGGASSYNEQFFGPGTRLTVL.